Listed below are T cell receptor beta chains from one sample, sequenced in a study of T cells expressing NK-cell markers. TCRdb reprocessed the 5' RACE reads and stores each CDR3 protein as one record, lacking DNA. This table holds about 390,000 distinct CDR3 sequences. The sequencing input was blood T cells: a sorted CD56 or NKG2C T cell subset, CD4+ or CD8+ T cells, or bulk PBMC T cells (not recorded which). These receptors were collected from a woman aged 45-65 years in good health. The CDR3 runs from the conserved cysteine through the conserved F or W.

CDR3aa: CASSLLAGGDNEQFF
len: 15
j_gene: TRBJ2-1
v_gene: TRBV7-7

CDR3aa: CASSQQPLEVQPQHF
len: 15
j_gene: TRBJ1-5
v_gene: TRBV4-1

CDR3aa: CSARGLAGTGVDEQFF
len: 16
j_gene: TRBJ2-1
v_gene: TRBV20-1

CDR3aa: CSARDGPGGAFF
len: 12
j_gene: TRBJ1-1
v_gene: TRBV20-1

CDR3aa: CASSLEIQGAEDTGELFF
len: 18
j_gene: TRBJ2-2
v_gene: TRBV5-1

CDR3aa: CASSLGASGTTGIGETQYF
len: 19
j_gene: TRBJ2-5
v_gene: TRBV11-2

CDR3aa: CASSLSSTRLYNEQFF
len: 16
j_gene: TRBJ2-1
v_gene: TRBV5-1

CDR3aa: CASSPGQADYNEQFF
len: 15
j_gene: TRBJ2-1
v_gene: TRBV12-3/TRBV12-4

CDR3aa: CSARGHRDRHGYTF
len: 14
j_gene: TRBJ1-2
v_gene: TRBV20-1

CDR3aa: CASSVAPTRTDTQYF
len: 15
j_gene: TRBJ2-3
v_gene: TRBV9

CDR3aa: CASTWGGGTEAFF
len: 13
j_gene: TRBJ1-1
v_gene: TRBV10-2

CDR3aa: CAWSVIGRKATEAFF
len: 15
j_gene: TRBJ1-1
v_gene: TRBV30

CDR3aa: CAISADRVNTEAFF
len: 14
j_gene: TRBJ1-1
v_gene: TRBV10-3

CDR3aa: CSAKPGQPTGELFF
len: 14
j_gene: TRBJ2-2
v_gene: TRBV20-1

CDR3aa: CASSQGGLAGGRDTQYF
len: 17
j_gene: TRBJ2-3
v_gene: TRBV4-1

CDR3aa: CASTPGQVNNQPQHF
len: 15
j_gene: TRBJ1-5
v_gene: TRBV12-3/TRBV12-4

CDR3aa: CASSLGVYEAFF
len: 12
j_gene: TRBJ1-1
v_gene: TRBV7-2

CDR3aa: CASSLQAGTGTEAFF
len: 15
j_gene: TRBJ1-1
v_gene: TRBV7-2

CDR3aa: CASSRDIRNEQYF
len: 13
j_gene: TRBJ2-7
v_gene: TRBV28

CDR3aa: CASSRVGAEQFF
len: 12
j_gene: TRBJ2-1
v_gene: TRBV5-6

CDR3aa: CSAQGQSYGYTF
len: 12
j_gene: TRBJ1-2
v_gene: TRBV29-1

CDR3aa: CAIKAVGYNEQFF
len: 13
j_gene: TRBJ2-1
v_gene: TRBV10-3

CDR3aa: CASSPSHNRPQHF
len: 13
j_gene: TRBJ1-5
v_gene: TRBV12-3/TRBV12-4

CDR3aa: CSVGDRVGSQQYF
len: 13
j_gene: TRBJ2-7
v_gene: TRBV29-1

CDR3aa: CASSSRAGTGDYNEQFF
len: 17
j_gene: TRBJ2-1
v_gene: TRBV5-1

CDR3aa: CASSFSMANTDTQYF
len: 15
j_gene: TRBJ2-3
v_gene: TRBV28

CDR3aa: CSVEFSYYGYTF
len: 12
j_gene: TRBJ1-2
v_gene: TRBV29-1